This entry is about one T cell receptor beta chain. It has no known antigen specificity. The record has no base qualities; no much larger clone is one base away. These data originate in a study of cytomegalovirus exposure and HLA in healthy donors (dated by TCRdb to 2015 to 2018). About the investigation overall: An earlier analysis of roughly 500 of the donors reported about 250 Gb of sequence data and 100 million to 130 million unique TCR beta sequences from 150 million to 200 million T cells. In a later genetic analysis, genome-wide SNP genotypes for about three fifths of the roughly 670 donors were used, and that subset was treated as a discovery cohort. Every repertoire in the discovery cohort had been generated on one and the same sequencing platform. In an earlier analysis of 587 of the donors, high-throughput TCR beta sequencing was used to judge whether each TCR beta V gene segment behaved as functional or pseudogenic. In a later analysis, previously published TCR beta repertoires from some 640 donors were re-analyzed and high-resolution HLA genotyping was added so that TCR occurrence patterns could be studied. The number of typed donors differed by locus: 629-630 for A, B, C, DRB1 and DQB1; 500 to 550 for DQA1; approximately 600 for DPA1; and 400 to 480 for DPB1. Rather than drawing on any new phenotypic data, the later analysis identified candidate immune exposures from TCR beta sequences and the way those sequences occurred across donors. Of the roughly 410 genotyped donors, roughly 80% were placed in the genetic ancestry cluster associated with self-reported Caucasian donors. HLA typing covered class I and class II loci at four-digit resolution. To predict cytomegalovirus infection status, the study combined high-throughput TCR immunosequencing, statistical association of individual TCRs with disease status, and machine learning. Among 398 genotyped donors of the cohort, an average of approximately 240,000 unique TCR beta nucleotide sequences were sequenced per donor, 15% to 20% of them non-productive. An early release covering approximately 600 HLA-typed donors comprised 300 to 350 gigabases of sequencing data and tens of millions of unique TCR sequences. Using immunosequencing, the study profiled T cell repertoires from some 670 subjects and related those repertoires to cytomegalovirus serostatus. About five DR-DQ haplotypes were treated as single units for association and clustering because of strong linkage in the cohort. Donor age, sex, ethnicity and CMV serostatus were compiled alongside the repertoire data. Besides the first cohort of more than 650 subjects, a separate validation cohort made up of some 110 different subjects was used. The study aimed to test whether signatures of past pathogen exposure could be identified by cataloging public T cell receptors. The paper's findings and limits, for the study overall: Presence/absence analyses assumed roughly uniform sequencing depth across donors, an assumption that may not hold. A later genetic analysis reported fewer N-insertions in productive TCRs among donors in an Asian-associated ancestry cluster than the roughly 640-donor mean. A later analysis associated 15,000 to 20,000 TCR beta sequences with specific HLA alleles at a false discovery rate of 0.05. Across donors, most TCR sequences were observed very rarely, whereas some public TCRs were present in many individuals. It was suggested by the authors that the approach could potentially be generalized to other disease states and immunological phenotypes. Correlated functional status among segregating V segments might be attributable to linkage disequilibrium, but an unknown experimental factor could not be ruled out. A later analysis found that TCR association rates varied across HLA loci, with DRB1 alleles showing the most associated TCRs and HLA-C alleles the fewest. Cytomegalovirus status was reported to be diagnosed by the classifier with high specificity and sensitivity in both the original and validation cohorts. Several of the top co-occurrence clusters appeared to be linked to parvovirus B19, influenza, CMV and Epstein-Barr virus, according to a later analysis. The cohort was sequenced for TCR beta chains only, and without alpha or paired-chain data the features that could be detected were limited. The earlier analysis of approximately 560 of the donors excluded some 15 rarely observed V segments, including chromosome 9 orphons, because counts were too low. A cluster of highly shared sequence variants was judged likely to be a technical artifact of the sequencing pipeline. In the study, some 180 TCR beta chains were listed as associated with cytomegalovirus. V-gene and J-gene trimming of TCR beta chains was associated with a missense DCLRE1C variant in a later genetic analysis, and the association was replicated in an independent cohort. Most CMV-associated TCR beta chains appeared to be HLA-restricted in a later analysis, and the HLA associations seemed to be driven largely by CMV exposure. In an earlier analysis of about 600 of the donors, most TCR beta V segments appeared in productive rearrangements about 87% or about 30% of the time, broadly matching IMGT annotations. Strong co-occurrence of HLA alleles, especially DR and DQ, made assigning TCR associations to individual alleles difficult. For the cohort, immune exposure information was limited to CMV serostatus. The 87-base-pair reads could not distinguish some IMGT-functional V segments, including TRBV6-2 and TRBV6-3, so those segments were excluded. A later analysis found that HLA-associated TCR beta chains were more clonally expanded and had lower generation probabilities than equally common non-associated chains. A few of the identified cytomegalovirus-associated TCR beta chains were confirmed in vitro to be specific for cytomegalovirus antigens. A further reported finding was that TCR beta sequences accurately predicted the HLA-A and HLA-B alleles for most subjects in the first cohort. Because some donors lacked HLA typing at each locus, the association tests relied only on the typed subset.

The library relied on the immunoSEQ multiplex PCR assay. A mixture of 60 forward primers for TCR Vbeta segments and 13 reverse primers for TCR Jbeta segments was used in the multiplex PCR. Amplification of the CDR3 region of rearranged TCR beta genes was performed with a multiplex PCR assay on genomic DNA. Amplified TCR beta libraries were sequenced as 87-base-pair reads on the Illumina HiSeq System. The authors' pipeline ran thus. Across the 500 to 700 repertoires, a later analysis counted roughly 84 million unique TCR beta chains, 9.5 million to 12 million of which were shared by at least two donors. To remove PCR and sequencing errors, raw reads were error-corrected and collapsed into unique sequences using a nearest-neighbor algorithm that merged closely related sequences. Alignment of CDR3 sequences to IMGT reference sequences was used to assign V, D and J gene segments. For a sequence to be retained, a match of at least six nucleotides to both a V gene segment and a J gene segment was required. Rearrangements were called productive when the CDR3 lacked stop codons and stayed in frame with V and J; all others were non-productive. Following IMGT convention, CDR3 was defined as the stretch from the second conserved V-encoded cysteine up to the conserved J-encoded phenylalanine. The earlier analysis of a few hundred of the donors excluded sequences that lacked an unambiguous match to a single V gene segment. In an earlier analysis of approximately 590 of the donors, V segments were called functional above 56.7% productive rearrangements and were called segregating when the between-donor standard deviation exceeded 5%. To diagnose cytomegalovirus status from the catalog of TCR beta chain sequences, a statistical classification framework was built. V and J gene assignment, in a later analysis, came from comparing TCR nucleotide sequences with IMGT/GENE-DB human TR gene sequences. In a later analysis, CDR3 sequences and most-parsimonious VDJ recombination scenarios were assigned using the TCRdist pipeline. In a later analysis, each TCR beta chain was defined by its CDR3 amino acid sequence together with its V-gene family, and reads without a unique V-gene family were excluded. In a later analysis, fewer than 600 highly shared, low-generation-probability nucleotide sequences were removed to address suspected cross-contamination and a sequencing artifact. In a later analysis, a clonal expansion index was calculated for each public chain from normalized within-repertoire ranks of inferred template counts. Generation probabilities in a later analysis came from a VDJ recombination model fitted to out-of-frame rearrangements, and those results were checked against IGoR. In a later analysis, TCR-TCR, TCR-HLA and TCR-CMV co-occurrence was scored with hypergeometric tests, and a repertoire-size bias correction was applied to TCR pairs. To estimate false discovery rates, a later analysis permuted the HLA or CMV assignments 20 times. A later analysis grouped co-occurring TCRs with DBSCAN, adding TCRdist sequence similarity when clustering within HLA-allele-positive subsets. Repertoires with fewer than 30,000 or more than 120,000 public chains, plus five repertoires with anomalous nucleotide sharing, were excluded from co-occurrence clustering. What TCRdb holds here is the immuneACCESS table cut down to in-frame rearrangements. Part of the clones is not present; checked against another copy, under half of the missing clones reflect an unresolved V gene, and the others are unexplained. The V and J calls and clone size were taken over from that table, and D and trimming were inferred from the DNA. The sample includes 150,000 or so clones, with approximately 79% observed a single time. The ten largest account for roughly 4% of the sample.

In total, just over 650 healthy bone marrow donors made up the cohort. At the time of sampling, all cohort members were nominally healthy, though unrecorded immune exposures were likely present. The donor was CMV seropositive and was included in the group of approximately 300 seropositive cohort members. A peripheral blood sample was collected from each donor, and TCR beta sequencing was performed on peripheral blood mononuclear cells. The Qiagen DNeasy Blood Extraction Kit was used to extract genomic DNA from the blood cell samples. V has 2 bases trimmed and J has 3 bases trimmed; junction bases matching no gene number 6. Its CDR3 holds 15 amino acids, cysteine through phenylalanine. The CDR3 DNA has 45 bases and is translated from base 1. The CDR1 and CDR2 encoded by the germline V gene are MDHEN and SYDVKM.

This TCR was recovered from a man younger than 30 in good health and CMV-seropositive. The sequencing sample was made of PBMCs. This chain is built from TRBV28 and TRBJ1-2; TRBD1 matches 7 bases in the middle. The sequenced DNA is TGTGCCAGCAGTTTACCGGACAGGCGGGACTATGGCTACACCTTC. Its product reads: CASSLPDRRDYGYTF.